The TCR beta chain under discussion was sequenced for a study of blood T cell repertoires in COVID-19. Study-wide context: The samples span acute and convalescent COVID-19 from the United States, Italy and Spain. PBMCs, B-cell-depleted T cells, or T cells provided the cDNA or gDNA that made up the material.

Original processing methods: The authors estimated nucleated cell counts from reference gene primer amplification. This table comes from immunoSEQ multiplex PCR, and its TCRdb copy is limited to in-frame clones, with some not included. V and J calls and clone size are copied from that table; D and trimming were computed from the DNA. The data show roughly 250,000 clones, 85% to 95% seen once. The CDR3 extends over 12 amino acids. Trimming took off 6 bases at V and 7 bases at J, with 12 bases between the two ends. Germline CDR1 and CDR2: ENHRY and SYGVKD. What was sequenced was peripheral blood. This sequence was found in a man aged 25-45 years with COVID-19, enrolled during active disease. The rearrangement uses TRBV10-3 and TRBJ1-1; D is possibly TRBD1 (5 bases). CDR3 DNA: TGTGCCATCAGGGAGACAGAGCTTGAAGCTTTCTTT. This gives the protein CAIRETELEAFF.